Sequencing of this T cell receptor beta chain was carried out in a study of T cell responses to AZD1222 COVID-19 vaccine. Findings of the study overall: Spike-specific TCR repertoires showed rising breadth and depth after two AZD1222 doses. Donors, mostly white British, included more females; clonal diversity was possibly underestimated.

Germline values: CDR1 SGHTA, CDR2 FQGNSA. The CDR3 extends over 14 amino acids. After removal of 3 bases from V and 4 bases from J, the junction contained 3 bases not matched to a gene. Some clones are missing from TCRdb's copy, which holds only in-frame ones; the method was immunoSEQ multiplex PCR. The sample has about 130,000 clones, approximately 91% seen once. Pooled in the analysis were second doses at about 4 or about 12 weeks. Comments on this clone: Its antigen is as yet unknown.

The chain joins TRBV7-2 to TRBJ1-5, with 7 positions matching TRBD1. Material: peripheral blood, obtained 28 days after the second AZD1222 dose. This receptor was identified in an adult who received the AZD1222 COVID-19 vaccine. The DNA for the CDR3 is TGTGCCAGCAGCTTTCCAGGGGGTAATCAGCCCCAGCATTTT. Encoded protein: CASSFPGGNQPQHF. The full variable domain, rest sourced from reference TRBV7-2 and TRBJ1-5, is GAGVSQSPSNKVTEKGKDVELRCDPISGHTALYWYRQSLGQGLEFLIYFQGNSAPDKSGLPSDRFSAERTGGSVSTLTIQRTQQEDSAVYLCASSFPGGNQPQHFGDGTRLSIL.